The present TCR beta chain was sequenced within a study of T cell responses to AZD1222 COVID-19 vaccine. Some clones are missing from TCRdb's copy, which holds only in-frame ones; the method was immunoSEQ multiplex PCR. The data show about 140,000 clones, about 90% seen once. Trimming shortened V by 6 bases and J by 3 bases, and 17 bases separated the two germline ends. CDR1 and CDR2 from the germline V gene are MGHRA and YSYEKL. The CDR3 covers 15 residues. Comment on this clone: Its matching antigen is unknown.

Findings and limits, study-wide: Donors, mostly white British, included more females; clonal diversity was possibly underestimated. Per reports, nearly half of all spike-specific TCRs target regions that are unmutated in variants. Only five to seven AZD1222 recipients were seropositive at baseline.

Pooling of second doses given at about 4 or about 12 weeks was done. The TCR was taken from an adult who received the AZD1222 COVID-19 vaccine. The sequences come from peripheral blood, collected 28 days after the second AZD1222 dose. V is TRBV4-1 and J is TRBJ2-5; possibly TRBD1 for D (6 bases). CDR3 nucleotides: TGCGCCAGCAGACCGACAGGCCAGGGCGAAGAGACCCAGTACTTC. Amino acid sequence: CASRPTGQGEETQYF.